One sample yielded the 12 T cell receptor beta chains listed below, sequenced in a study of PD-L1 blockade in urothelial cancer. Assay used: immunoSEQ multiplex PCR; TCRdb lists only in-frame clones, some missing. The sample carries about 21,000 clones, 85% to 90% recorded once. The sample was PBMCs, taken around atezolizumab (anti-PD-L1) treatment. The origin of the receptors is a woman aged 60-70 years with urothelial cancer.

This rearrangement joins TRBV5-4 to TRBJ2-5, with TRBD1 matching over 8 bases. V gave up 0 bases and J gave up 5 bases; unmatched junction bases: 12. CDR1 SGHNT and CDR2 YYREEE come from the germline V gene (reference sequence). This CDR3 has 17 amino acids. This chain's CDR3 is CASSLDGQGDRRETQYF. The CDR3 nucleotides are TGTGCCAGCAGCTTGGATGGACAGGGCGACCGGAGGGAGACCCAGTACTTC.

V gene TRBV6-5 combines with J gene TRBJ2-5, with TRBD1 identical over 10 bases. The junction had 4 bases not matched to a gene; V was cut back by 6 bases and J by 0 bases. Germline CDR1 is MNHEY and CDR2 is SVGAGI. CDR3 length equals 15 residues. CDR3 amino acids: CASSLGQGYQETQYF. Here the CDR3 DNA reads TGTGCCAGCAGCTTGGGACAGGGGTACCAAGAGACCCAGTACTTC.

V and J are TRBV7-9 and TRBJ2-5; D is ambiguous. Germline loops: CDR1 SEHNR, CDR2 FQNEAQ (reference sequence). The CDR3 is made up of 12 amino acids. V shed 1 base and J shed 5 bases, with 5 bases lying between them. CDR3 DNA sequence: TGTGCCAGCAGCTTAGTAATTGAGACCCAGTACTTC. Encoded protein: CASSLVIETQYF.

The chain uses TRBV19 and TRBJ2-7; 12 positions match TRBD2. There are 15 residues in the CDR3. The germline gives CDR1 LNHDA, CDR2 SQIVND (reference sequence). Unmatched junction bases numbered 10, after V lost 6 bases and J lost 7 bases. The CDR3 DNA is TGTGCCAGTAGGGCAGGACTAGCGGGAAGTCATGAGCAGTACTTC. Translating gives CASRAGLAGSHEQYF.

CDR3 protein: CASSTYRAGGETQYF. In DNA, the CDR3 is TGTGCCAGCAGCACCTACAGGGCGGGAGGGGAGACCCAGTACTTC. The V and J genes are TRBV7-2 and TRBJ2-5, with 9 bases aligning to TRBD2. Germline V lookup: CDR1 SGHTA, CDR2 FQGNSA. The CDR3 is 15 amino acids. The junction had 9 bases not matched to a gene; V was cut back by 5 bases and J by 5 bases.

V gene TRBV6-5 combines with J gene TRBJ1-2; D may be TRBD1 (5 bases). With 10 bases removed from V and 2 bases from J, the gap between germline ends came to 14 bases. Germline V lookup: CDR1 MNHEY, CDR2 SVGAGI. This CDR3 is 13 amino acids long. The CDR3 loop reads CATRGGRNYGYTF. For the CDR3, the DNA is TGTGCCACCCGTGGGGGGAGAAACTATGGCTACACCTTC.

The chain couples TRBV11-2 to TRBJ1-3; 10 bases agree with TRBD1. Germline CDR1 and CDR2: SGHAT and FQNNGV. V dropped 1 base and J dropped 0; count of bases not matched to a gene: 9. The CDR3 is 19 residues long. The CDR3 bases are TGTGCCAGCAGCTTAGGACGGGACAGGGGAAAACGCTCTGGAAACACCATATATTTT. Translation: CASSLGRDRGKRSGNTIYF.

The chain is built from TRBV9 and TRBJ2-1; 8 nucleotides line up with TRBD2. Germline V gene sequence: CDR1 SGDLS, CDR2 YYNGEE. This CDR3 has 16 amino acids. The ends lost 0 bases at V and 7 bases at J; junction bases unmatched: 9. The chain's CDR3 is CASSVAIGGRRNEQFF. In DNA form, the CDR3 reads TGTGCCAGCAGCGTAGCTATCGGCGGGAGGCGAAATGAGCAGTTCTTC. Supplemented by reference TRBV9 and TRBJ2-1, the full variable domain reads DSGVTQTPKHLITATGQRVTLRCSPRSGDLSVYWYQQSLDQGLQFLIQYYNGEERAKGNILERFSAQQFPDLHSELNLSSLELGDSALYFCASSVAIGGRRNEQFFGPGTRLTVL.

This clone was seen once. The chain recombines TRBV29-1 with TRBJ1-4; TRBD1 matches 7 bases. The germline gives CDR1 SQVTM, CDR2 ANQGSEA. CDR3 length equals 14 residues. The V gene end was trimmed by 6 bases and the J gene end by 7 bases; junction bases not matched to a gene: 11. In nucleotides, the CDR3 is TGCAGCGTCCAAAGGGATCAGGGGGGTGAAAAACTGTTTTTT. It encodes CSVQRDQGGEKLFF.

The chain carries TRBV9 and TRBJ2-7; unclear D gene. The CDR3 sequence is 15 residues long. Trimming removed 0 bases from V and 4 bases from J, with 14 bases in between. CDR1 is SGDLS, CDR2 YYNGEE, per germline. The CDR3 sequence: CASSVGIEANYEQYF. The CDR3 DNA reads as TGTGCCAGCAGCGTAGGGATCGAGGCGAATTACGAGCAGTACTTC.

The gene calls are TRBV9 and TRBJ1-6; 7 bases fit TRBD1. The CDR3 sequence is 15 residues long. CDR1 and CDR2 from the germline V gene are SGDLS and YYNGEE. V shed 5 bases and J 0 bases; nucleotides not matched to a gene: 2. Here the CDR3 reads CASSAGGSYNSPLHF. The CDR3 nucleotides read TGTGCCAGCAGTGCAGGGGGCTCCTATAATTCACCCCTCCACTTT.

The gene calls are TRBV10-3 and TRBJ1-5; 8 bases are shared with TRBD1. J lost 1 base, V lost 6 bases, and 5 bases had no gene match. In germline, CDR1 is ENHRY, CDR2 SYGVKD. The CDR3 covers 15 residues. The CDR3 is CAISPTGGSNQPQHF. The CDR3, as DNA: TGTGCCATCAGCCCTACAGGGGGGAGCAATCAGCCCCAGCATTTT.